The 6 T cell receptor beta chains below were found in one sample sequenced in a study of blood T cell repertoires in COVID-19. Assay used: immunoSEQ multiplex PCR; TCRdb lists only in-frame clones, some missing. In the table there are some 250,000 clones, more than 70% of which are singletons. What was sequenced was peripheral blood. These receptors were obtained from a man aged 40-55 years with active or convalescent COVID-19.

The chain recombines TRBV5-1 with TRBJ1-1, with D possibly matching TRBD1 (6 bases). V dropped 3 bases and J dropped 3 bases, with 12 bases sitting between them. The CDR3 covers 14 residues. CDR1 and CDR2 (germline): SGHRS, YFSETQ. The CDR3 region has the DNA TGCGCCAGCAGCTCAACAGGGAGCGACACTGAAGCTTTCTTT. Protein: CASSSTGSDTEAFF. Using reference TRBV5-1 and TRBJ1-1 for the parts outside the CDR3, the full variable domain is KAGVTQTPRYLIKTRGQQVTLSCSPISGHRSVSWYQQTPGQGLQFLFEYFSETQRNKGNFPGRFSGRQFSNSRSEMNVSTLELGDSALYLCASSSTGSDTEAFFGQGTRLTVV.

The gene calls are TRBV4-3 and TRBJ1-5, with unresolved D. The CDR3 is 15 residues long. Looked up from germline, CDR1 is LGHNA and CDR2 is YSLEER. V lost 0 bases, J lost 9 bases, and 15 bases lay in between. The CDR3 spells CASSQDLSLLWPQHF. The CDR3 coding sequence is TGCGCCAGCAGCCAAGATCTCTCTTTGTTGTGGCCCCAGCATTTT.

This rearrangement joins TRBV19 to TRBJ1-1; unclear D gene. CDR1 LNHDA and CDR2 SQIVND come from the germline V gene (reference sequence). The CDR3 loop spans 13 amino acids. V lost 1 base, J lost 7 bases, and 10 bases lay in between. CDR3 amino acids: CASSIVPGREAFF. DNA for the CDR3: TGTGCCAGTAGTATAGTCCCCGGTCGTGAAGCTTTCTTT.

The V call is TRBV30, the J call TRBJ1-2; D may be TRBD1 (5 bases). V lost 3 bases and J 6 bases, leaving 14 bases between the germline ends. CDR3 length equals 13 residues. Germline CDR1 GTSNPN, CDR2 SVGIG (reference sequence). CDR3 residues: CAWSATGIDGYTF. The DNA for the CDR3 is TGTGCCTGGAGCGCAACAGGAATCGATGGCTACACCTTC.

CDR3 sequence (DNA): TGTGCCAGCAGCAACGAGGGGGCCCCCAAGGTGACCCAGTACTTC. Translation: CASSNEGAPKVTQYF. This chain joins TRBV21-1 and TRBJ2-5; the D call in the table, TRBD1, was not verified against the DNA. TRBV21-1 is classified as a pseudogene. CDR3 length: 15 residues.

The chain uses TRBV7-9 and TRBJ1-6; 11 bases align to TRBD1. Germline lookup yields CDR1 SEHNR and CDR2 FQNEAQ (reference sequence). The CDR3 loop spans 15 amino acids. After removal of 5 bases from V and 7 bases from J, the junction contained 4 bases not matched to a gene. The DNA for the CDR3 is TGTGCCAGCAGCCCGGGGACAGGGGGGAATTCACCCCTCCACTTT. Residues: CASSPGTGGNSPLHF. Variable domain in full (rest from reference TRBV7-9 and TRBJ1-6): DTGVSQNPRHKITKRGQNVTFRCDPISEHNRLYWYRQTLGQGPEFLTYFQNEAQLEKSRLLSDRFSAERPKGSFSTLEIQRTEQGDSAMYLCASSPGTGGNSPLHFGNGTRLTVT.